The 27 T cell receptor beta chains presented below share a single source sample, sequenced in a study of blood T cell repertoires in COVID-19. Assay used: immunoSEQ multiplex PCR; TCRdb lists only in-frame clones, some missing. Of roughly 250,000 clones in the sample, about 88% were seen once. Input material: peripheral blood. The receptors originated from a woman between 40 and 50 years old who had recovered from COVID-19.

CDR3 protein: CASSGAPGTIYF. Written as DNA, the CDR3 is TGTGCCAGCAGTGGGGCCCCTGGGACCATATATTTT. The rearrangement links TRBV25-1 to TRBJ1-3; D not certain. The CDR3 covers 12 residues. Germline CDR1 is MGHDK and CDR2 is SYGVNS. V dropped 4 bases and J dropped 10 bases, with 11 bases sitting between them. The full variable domain, rest sourced from reference TRBV25-1 and TRBJ1-3, is EADIYQTPRYLVIGTGKKITLECSQTMGHDKMYWYQQDPGMELHLIHYSYGVNSTEKGDLSSESTVSRIRTEHFPLTLESARPSHTSQYLCASSGAPGTIYFGEGSWLTVV.

The chain combines TRBV5-4 with TRBJ2-7, with 8 bases that match TRBD2. The length of the CDR3 is 16 residues. Germline loops: CDR1 SGHNT, CDR2 YYREEE (reference sequence). The junction had 12 bases not matched to a gene; V was cut back by 3 bases and J by 4 bases. In DNA, the CDR3 is TGTGCCAGCAGCTCGGGGGGGGCGGGAGGACGGTACGAGCAGTACTTC. It codes for CASSSGGAGGRYEQYF.

The gene calls are TRBV6-5 and TRBJ1-1; no clear D. The V end lost 6 bases, the J end lost 4 bases, and 12 bases lay between the germline ends. In germline, CDR1 is MNHEY, CDR2 SVGAGI. The CDR3 is 13 residues long. For the CDR3, the DNA is TGTGCCAGCAGAGGATCAGGATCCACTGAAGCTTTCTTT. This encodes CASRGSGSTEAFF.

Remarks on this clone: The same CDR3 arises from other DNA sequences in this sample as well. This chain connects TRBV29-1 to TRBJ2-7, with TRBD1 matching 11 bases. With 3 bases clipped from V and 3 bases from J, the junction kept 1 base outside the gene matches. Germline V CDR1 and CDR2: SQVTM, ANQGSEA. The CDR3 spans 13 residues. The CDR3 here is CSVEGQGGYEQYF. The DNA of the CDR3 is TGCAGCGTTGAGGGACAGGGGGGCTACGAGCAGTACTTC.

J is TRBJ1-2 and V is TRBV30; possible D gene TRBD1, 5 bases. This CDR3 spans 13 amino acids. The germline V and J ends were trimmed by 0 bases and 4 bases, with 9 bases remaining between them. Germline CDR1 is GTSNPN and CDR2 is SVGIG (reference sequence). CDR3 bases: TGTGCCTGGAGTGTTGGGGGGGGCTATGGCTACACCTTC. Residues: CAWSVGGGYGYTF.

The chain carries TRBV5-1 and TRBJ2-1, with 9 bases lining up with TRBD2. Germline V lookup: CDR1 SGHRS, CDR2 YFSETQ. Trimming took 0 bases from V and 7 from J; bases not matched to a gene: 8. The CDR3 loop spans 16 amino acids. The CDR3 coding sequence is TGCGCCAGCAGCTTGGGGGGTCTAGCGGGACGAAATGAGCAGTTCTTC. It is translated as CASSLGGLAGRNEQFF.

The chain carries TRBV27 and TRBJ1-2; 10 nucleotides align to TRBD1. Germline V lookup: CDR1 MNHEY, CDR2 SMNVEV (reference sequence). The CDR3 extends over 15 amino acids. J gave up 6 bases and V 5 bases, and 9 bases lay outside the gene matches. In DNA, the CDR3 is TGTGCCAGCAGTATGCGGGACAGGGGTACCCATGGCTACACCTTC. Protein product: CASSMRDRGTHGYTF.

The chain recombines TRBV5-1 with TRBJ2-7; maybe TRBD2 (5 bases). V dropped 4 bases and J dropped 3 bases, with 20 bases sitting between them. The CDR3 is 16 amino acids. Germline V lookup: CDR1 SGHRS, CDR2 YFSETQ. CDR3 loop: CASSGRRGSLNYEQYF. The CDR3 coding sequence is TGCGCCAGCAGCGGCCGTCGAGGGTCCCTAAACTACGAGCAGTACTTC.

V is TRBV21-1 and J is TRBJ2-3; whether TRBD2, the table's D call, matches the DNA was not checked. TRBV21-1 is recorded as a pseudogene. The CDR3 runs 20 residues. CDR3 in amino acids: CASSQGRGLAGAAKRDTQYF. CDR3 nucleotides: TGTGCCAGCAGCCAGGGACGAGGCCTAGCGGGAGCCGCAAAGCGGGATACGCAGTATTTT.

The chain employs TRBV28 and TRBJ1-2, with D possibly matching TRBD1 (5 bases). Trimming cost V 7 bases and J 3 bases, with 15 bases left between them. Looked up from germline, CDR1 is MDHEN and CDR2 is SYDVKM. This CDR3 comprises 14 residues. In nucleotides, the CDR3 is TGTGCCAGCACCCCCGCCAGGGTCCACTATGGCTACACCTTC. Translation gives CASTPARVHYGYTF.

This clone was found once. The chain is built from TRBV6-2 or TRBV6-3 and TRBJ2-7; no definite D call. The V gene's germline CDR1 is MNHEY and CDR2 SVGEGT. The CDR3 loop spans 13 amino acids. V was cut by 4 bases and J by 2 bases, with 9 bases left in between. DNA of the CDR3: TGTGCCAGCAGTTCGACACCAGCCTACGAGCAGTACGTC. As protein: CASSSTPAYEQYV.

The chain couples TRBV19 to TRBJ2-2; 14 nucleotides match TRBD2. V lost 1 base, J lost 4 bases, and 5 bases stayed unmatched. The CDR3 spans 18 residues. Per germline, CDR1 LNHDA and CDR2 SQIVND (reference sequence). The CDR3 spells CASSIGLAGGPRTGELFF. The CDR3 DNA follows: TGTGCCAGTAGTATAGGACTAGCGGGAGGGCCGCGCACCGGGGAGCTGTTTTTT.

V gene TRBV19 combines with J gene TRBJ1-5; D unclear. The CDR3 totals 14 residues. V gave up 6 bases and J gave up 2 bases, with 11 bases separating them. From germline, CDR1 is LNHDA and CDR2 SQIVND (reference sequence). This CDR3 is CASSGVGGNQPQHF. CDR3 sequence (DNA): TGTGCCAGTAGCGGGGTTGGGGGCAATCAGCCCCAGCATTTT.

The gene calls are TRBV4-3 and TRBJ2-2; 8 bases line up with TRBD1. Germline assignment: CDR1 LGHNA and CDR2 YSLEER. With V trimmed by 4 bases and J by 6 bases, 7 bases remained unmatched. The CDR3 is 15 residues long. The CDR3 is CASSPRDRFPGELFF. As DNA, the CDR3 is TGCGCCAGCAGCCCCCGGGACAGGTTCCCCGGGGAGCTGTTTTTT.

The chain carries TRBV29-1 and TRBJ1-3; D gene uncertain. The CDR3 length is 11 residues. Per germline, CDR1 SQVTM and CDR2 ANQGSEA. V lost 7 bases and J lost 3, with 7 bases in between. The CDR3 sequence is CSAPIGNTIYF. The CDR3, as DNA: TGCAGCGCCCCTATTGGAAACACCATATATTTT.

The V gene is TRBV30, the J gene TRBJ1-3; D may be TRBD1 (5 bases). The CDR3 covers 15 residues. Germline V CDR1 and CDR2: GTSNPN, SVGIG (reference sequence). Trimming left V 3 bases short and J 0 bases short, with 12 bases between. The CDR3 region has the DNA TGTGCCTGGAGGCCGGGGGGGAACTCTGGAAACACCATATATTTT. Amino acid sequence: CAWRPGGNSGNTIYF.

The V and J genes are TRBV18 and TRBJ2-5; D gene ambiguous. Trimming cost V 1 base and J 4 bases, with 7 bases left between them. Germline CDR1 and CDR2: KGHSH and LQKENI. The CDR3 contains 13 residues. The CDR3 DNA follows: TGTGCCAGCTCACCACTAGCTGCAGAGACCCAGTACTTC. Amino acids: CASSPLAAETQYF.

The chain is built from TRBV29-1 and TRBJ1-2; D is possibly TRBD1 (5 bases). Germline assignment: CDR1 SQVTM and CDR2 ANQGSEA. Trimming removed 5 bases from V and 2 bases from J, with 6 bases in between. The CDR3 extends over 11 amino acids. CDR3 loop: CSVTGNYGYTF. The CDR3 DNA reads TGCAGCGTTACAGGAAACTATGGCTACACCTTC.

The chain employs TRBV13 and TRBJ2-3; TRBD1 matches 8 bases. Germline CDR1 PRHDT, CDR2 FYEKMQ (reference sequence). V lost 5 bases and J lost 5; bases outside the gene matches: 6. The CDR3 is 14 residues long. The CDR3 DNA follows: TGTGCCAGCAGCCCCAGGGGGCGCGGAGATACGCAGTATTTT. It is translated as CASSPRGRGDTQYF. The whole variable domain, filled in from reference TRBV13 and TRBJ2-3, reads AAGVIQSPRHLIKEKRETATLKCYPIPRHDTVYWYQQGPGQDPQFLISFYEKMQSDKGSIPDRFSAQQFSDYHSELNMSSLELGDSALYFCASSPRGRGDTQYFGPGTRLTVL.

With respect to this clone: The sample has other DNA sequences that encode this CDR3 too. The V call is TRBV6-6, the J call TRBJ1-1; 9 bases match TRBD1. The trim removed 6 bases at V and 5 bases at J, leaving 4 bases unmatched. The CDR3 has 13 residues. CDR1 MNHNY and CDR2 SVGAGI come from the germline V gene (reference sequence). CDR3 amino acids: CASSDRGGTEAFF. The CDR3 coding sequence is TGTGCCAGCAGCGACAGGGGGGGAACTGAAGCTTTCTTT.

V is TRBV7-6 and J is TRBJ2-7, with a tentative D call TRBD1 (5 bases). V was pared by 1 base and J by 4 bases, with 8 bases between. CDR1 SGHVS and CDR2 FNYEAQ come from the germline V gene. The CDR3 has 13 amino acids. CDR3 amino acids: CASSLGGGYEQYF. The DNA for the CDR3 is TGTGCCAGCAGCTTAGGGGGCGGTTACGAGCAGTACTTC.

This clone has just one count. V is TRBV4-2 and J is TRBJ2-7; D might be TRBD1 (6 bases). The CDR3 spans 14 residues. Germline assignment: CDR1 LGHNA and CDR2 YNFKEQ. V lost 1 base and J lost 4, with 11 bases in between. The CDR3 DNA reads as TGTGCCAGCAGCCAAGGGGGACAACTATACGAGCAGTACTTC. As protein: CASSQGGQLYEQYF.

V usage is TRBV10-3 and J usage is TRBJ1-6; no reliable D call. V lost 2 bases to trimming and J lost 4 bases, with 9 bases between them. Germline V gives CDR1 ENHRY, CDR2 SYGVKD. The CDR3 runs to 15 residues. The CDR3, as DNA: TGTGCCATCAGTGAGGGGCAGTCGTATAATTCACCCCTCCACTTT. It translates to CAISEGQSYNSPLHF.

The chain uses TRBV5-5 and TRBJ2-7; 7 positions agree with TRBD1. The V gene end was trimmed by 4 bases and the J gene end by 2 bases; junction bases not matched to a gene: 9. This CDR3 region has 15 residues. Germline loops: CDR1 SGHKS, CDR2 YYEKEE (reference sequence). CDR3 sequence reads: CASSLQTGNTYEQYV. The CDR3 DNA sequence: TGTGCCAGCAGCCTACAGACAGGGAATACCTACGAGCAGTACGTC.

This chain joins TRBV12-5 and TRBJ1-4; 8 bases match TRBD1. This CDR3 spans 14 amino acids. Trimming took 6 bases from V and 8 from J; bases not matched to a gene: 8. Germline values: CDR1 LGHNT, CDR2 FRNRAP. CDR3 residues: CASGRTGWGEKLFF. The CDR3 DNA follows: TGTGCTAGTGGCCGGACAGGGTGGGGGGAAAAACTGTTTTTT.

V is TRBV6-1 and J is TRBJ2-2; D unresolved. From germline, CDR1 is MNHNS and CDR2 SASEGT. Trimming shortened V by 2 bases and J by 1 base, and 14 bases separated the two germline ends. The CDR3 contains 17 residues. The CDR3 coding sequence is TGTGCCAGCAGTGAAAGTGGGTCCCCGGGGAACACCGGGGAGCTGTTTTTT. The encoded protein is CASSESGSPGNTGELFF.

The rearrangement links TRBV10-3 to TRBJ2-7; 8 bases agree with TRBD1. The CDR3 covers 13 residues. Germline CDR1 is ENHRY and CDR2 is SYGVKD. J was trimmed by 6 bases and V by 8 bases; bases with no gene match: 9. As DNA, the CDR3 is TGTGCCATCGCGTTCCAGGGGGCGGTCGAGCAGTACTTC. Protein product: CAIAFQGAVEQYF.